These T cell receptor beta chains were read from a single sample in a study of identifying expanded T cells in peripheral blood. Profiled with immunoSEQ multiplex PCR; TCRdb holds only in-frame clones, not every one. Found here are some 95,000 clones, around 90% of them singletons; the top ten hold 4.5% to 7%. The sample taken for sequencing was blood. The source of these receptors is a person aged 18 to 75 in good health. Both conserved end residues are part of each CDR3. Each record gives: D gene, J gene, clone size, V gene, CDR3 protein, CDR3 DNA. D genes are given only for firm matches. Clone size is given for some rows only: seen once, a few or many times, or a class if the clone is expanded.

>TRBD1|TRBJ1-4|once|TRBV30
CAWSVGGQNEKLFF
TGTGCCTGGAGTGTAGGGGGACAGAATGAAAAACTGTTTTTT
>TRBD1|TRBJ1-1|.|TRBV2
CASSNRGGYGAFF
TGTGCCAGCAGTAACAGGGGGGGTTATGGAGCTTTCTTT
>.|TRBJ1-4|.|TRBV2
CASSVRGRATNEKLFF
TGTGCCAGCAGTGTTCGCGGTAGAGCAACTAATGAAAAACTGTTTTTT
>.|TRBJ2-2|once|TRBV6-1
CASSEGVSSDYTGELFF
TGTGCCAGCAGTGAAGGAGTATCATCGGATTACACCGGGGAGCTGTTTTTT
>.|TRBJ1-6|.|TRBV7-2
CASSPEGPYNSPLHF
TGTGCCAGCAGCCCCGAGGGCCCCTATAATTCACCCCTCCACTTT
>.|TRBJ1-1|.|TRBV28
CASSLLSNWGNTEAFF
TGTGCCAGCAGTCTCCTTTCGAACTGGGGGAACACTGAAGCTTTCTTT
>TRBD1|TRBJ1-3|.|TRBV5-1
CASSLMGTASNSGNTIYF
TGCGCCAGCAGCTTAATGGGGACAGCCTCAAACTCTGGAAACACCATATATTTT
>.|TRBJ1-1|.|TRBV4-2
CASSSGQSLNTEAFF
TGTGCCAGCAGCTCCGGACAGAGCCTGAACACTGAAGCTTTCTTT
>.|TRBJ2-3|once|TRBV18
CASSQRTSTDTQYF
TGTGCCAGCTCACAGCGTACTAGCACAGATACGCAGTATTTT
>.|TRBJ2-7|.|TRBV11-3
CASSLGLSSYEQYF
TGTGCCAGCAGCTTAGGTCTAAGCTCCTACGAGCAGTACTTC
>.|TRBJ2-1|.|TRBV5-1
CASREDVYNEQFF
TGCGCCAGCAGGGAGGATGTCTACAATGAGCAGTTCTTC
>.|TRBJ1-5|.|TRBV12-5
CASGYRDSNQPQHF
TGTGCTAGTGGTTACAGGGATAGCAATCAGCCCCAGCATTTT
>TRBD1|TRBJ1-4|few|TRBV6-1
CASSGSKGDRGKRKLFF
TGTGCCAGCAGTGGGTCTAAGGGGGACAGGGGGAAGAGAAAACTGTTTTTT
>.|TRBJ2-1|.|TRBV9
CASSVADNEQFF
TGTGCCAGCAGCGTAGCAGATAATGAGCAGTTCTTC
>.|TRBJ1-2|.|TRBV6-1
CASRKNRDGNYGYTF
TGTGCCAGCAGGAAGAACCGGGACGGGAACTATGGCTACACCTTC
>.|TRBJ1-1|.|TRBV10-3
CAIRPPGRVTEAFF
TGTGCCATCCGCCCCCCAGGGAGGGTCACTGAAGCTTTCTTT
>TRBD2|TRBJ2-1|.|TRBV11-2
CASVGGSLSYNEQFF
TGTGCCAGCGTTGGCGGGAGTTTATCCTACAATGAGCAGTTCTTC
>.|TRBJ1-4|.|TRBV14
CASSQVQSFNEKLFF
TGTGCCAGCAGCCAAGTCCAGTCTTTCAATGAAAAACTGTTTTTT
>.|TRBJ2-6|.|TRBV30
CAWNQGSGANVLTF
TGTGCCTGGAATCAGGGATCTGGGGCCAACGTCCTGACTTTC
>.|TRBJ2-7|.|TRBV5-6
CASSLAQGVEQYF
TGTGCCAGCAGCTTGGCCCAAGGGGTCGAGCAGTACTTC
>.|TRBJ1-1|.|TRBV19
CASSMEGGTEAFF
TGTGCCAGTAGTATGGAGGGGGGCACTGAAGCTTTCTTT
>.|TRBJ2-7|.|TRBV7-9
CASSPGAGETYEQYF
TGTGCCAGCAGCCCAGGGGCGGGGGAGACCTACGAGCAGTACTTC
>.|TRBJ2-7|.|TRBV2
CASRPDRSGQYF
TGTGCCAGCAGACCAGACAGGTCCGGGCAGTACTTC
>TRBD1|TRBJ1-1|.|TRBV19
CASGQGRTEAFF
TGTGCCAGCGGACAGGGAAGGACTGAAGCTTTCTTT
>.|TRBJ1-1|.|TRBV5-1
CASSLGLSRDTEAFF
TGCGCCAGCAGCTTGGGACTATCAAGGGACACTGAAGCTTTCTTT
>.|TRBJ1-2|once|TRBV6-5
CASSSTTARYGYTF
TGTGCCAGCAGTTCAACGACGGCCCGCTATGGCTACACCTTC
>.|TRBJ2-1|.|TRBV7-9
CASSSLVSSYNEQFF
TGTGCCAGCAGCTCACTGGTAAGCTCCTACAATGAGCAGTTCTTC
>TRBD1|TRBJ1-1|.|TRBV13
CASRTGGRVTEAFF
TGTGCCAGTAGGACAGGGGGCAGAGTCACTGAAGCTTTCTTT
>.|TRBJ2-5|.|TRBV5-3
CARSLAQETQYF
TGTGCCAGAAGCTTGGCCCAGGAGACCCAGTACTTC
>TRBD2|TRBJ2-7|.|TRBV5-1
CASSLWSGGIIYEQYF
TGCGCCAGCAGCTTGTGGAGCGGGGGTATAATTTACGAGCAGTACTTC
>TRBD2|TRBJ2-7|once|TRBV7-9
CASSLVGLAYEQYF
TGTGCCAGCAGCTTAGTGGGACTAGCCTACGAGCAGTACTTC
>.|TRBJ1-1|few|TRBV30
CAWNIHGGTEAFF
TGTGCCTGGAACATACACGGGGGCACTGAAGCTTTCTTT
>TRBD1|TRBJ2-4|.|TRBV30
CAWSKGAGAKNIQYF
TGTGCCTGGAGTAAGGGGGCCGGAGCCAAAAACATTCAGTACTTC
>TRBD1|TRBJ2-7|once|TRBV10-2
CASSAGTDSYEQYF
TGCGCCAGCAGTGCTGGGACAGACTCCTACGAGCAGTACTTC
>TRBD1|TRBJ2-2|.|TRBV6-5
CASSTQGVPGELFF
TGTGCCAGCAGTACGCAGGGGGTTCCCGGGGAGCTGTTTTTT
>TRBD1|TRBJ1-4|.|TRBV5-6
CASSSLGRGTANEKLFF
TGTGCCAGCAGCTCCCTCGGGAGGGGGACAGCTAATGAAAAACTGTTTTTT
>.|TRBJ2-1|.|TRBV4-2
CASSPLPGFSREQFF
TGTGCCAGCAGCCCTCTTCCGGGCTTCTCTAGGGAGCAGTTCTTC
>TRBD2|TRBJ2-1|.|TRBV7-9
CASSLTQRGGVFTNEQFF
TGTGCCAGCAGCTTAACGCAGCGGGGGGGCGTTTTTACAAATGAGCAGTTCTTC
>.|TRBJ2-3|once|TRBV5-1
CASVEGGGTDTQYF
TGCGCCAGCGTCGAAGGGGGAGGCACAGATACGCAGTATTTT
>.|TRBJ1-2|.|TRBV20-1
CSVGGYTF
TGCAGTGTTGGGGGCTACACCTTC
>.|TRBJ2-3|.|TRBV13
CASSLSTDTQYF
TGTGCCAGCAGCTTAAGCACAGATACGCAGTATTTT
>.|TRBJ1-1|.|TRBV28
CASSSVGDLNTEAFF
TGTGCCAGCAGTTCGGTAGGCGACCTAAACACTGAAGCTTTCTTT
>.|TRBJ1-1|.|TRBV9
CASSVGGPLNTEAFF
TGTGCCAGCAGCGTAGGCGGCCCTTTGAACACTGAAGCTTTCTTT
>.|TRBJ1-1|.|TRBV5-1
CASSLLGNTEAFF
TGCGCCAGCAGCTTGTTGGGGAACACTGAAGCTTTCTTT
>.|TRBJ1-6|.|TRBV5-4
CASSPGAGRANSPLHF
TGTGCCAGCAGCCCGGGGGCAGGGAGAGCTAATTCACCCCTCCACTTT
>.|TRBJ1-6|once|TRBV18
CASSPKGTSYSPLHF
TGTGCCAGCTCACCGAAAGGCACAAGCTATTCACCCCTCCACTTT